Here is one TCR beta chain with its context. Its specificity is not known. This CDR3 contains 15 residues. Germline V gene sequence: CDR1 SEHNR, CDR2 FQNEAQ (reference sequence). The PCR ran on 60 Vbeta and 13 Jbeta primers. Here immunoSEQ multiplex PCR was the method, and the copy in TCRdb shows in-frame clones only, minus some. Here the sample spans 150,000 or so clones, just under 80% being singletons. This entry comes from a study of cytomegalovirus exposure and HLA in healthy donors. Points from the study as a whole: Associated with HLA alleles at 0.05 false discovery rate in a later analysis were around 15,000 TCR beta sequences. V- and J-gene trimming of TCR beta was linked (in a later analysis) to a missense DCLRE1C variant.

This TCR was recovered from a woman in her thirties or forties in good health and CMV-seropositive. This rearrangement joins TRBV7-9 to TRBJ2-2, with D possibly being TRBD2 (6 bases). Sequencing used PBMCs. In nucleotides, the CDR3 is TGTTCCGCAAGGGAGGACTCGTATATTAAAGCGGAGCTGTTTTTT. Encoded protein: CSAREDSYIKAELFF.